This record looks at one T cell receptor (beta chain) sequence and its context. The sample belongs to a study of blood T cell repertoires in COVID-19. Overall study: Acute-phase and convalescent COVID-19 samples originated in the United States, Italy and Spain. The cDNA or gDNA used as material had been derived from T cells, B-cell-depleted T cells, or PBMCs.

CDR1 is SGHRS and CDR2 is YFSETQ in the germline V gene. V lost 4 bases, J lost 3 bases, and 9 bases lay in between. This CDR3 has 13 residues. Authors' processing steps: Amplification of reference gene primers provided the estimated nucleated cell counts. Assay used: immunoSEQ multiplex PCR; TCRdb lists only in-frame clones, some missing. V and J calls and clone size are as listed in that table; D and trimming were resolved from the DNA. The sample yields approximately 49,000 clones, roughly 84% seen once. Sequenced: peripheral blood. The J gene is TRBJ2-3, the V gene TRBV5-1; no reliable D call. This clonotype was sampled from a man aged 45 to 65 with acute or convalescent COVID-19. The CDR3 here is CASSTLQTDTQYF. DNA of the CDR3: TGCGCCAGCAGCACCCTACAGACAGATACGCAGTATTTT.